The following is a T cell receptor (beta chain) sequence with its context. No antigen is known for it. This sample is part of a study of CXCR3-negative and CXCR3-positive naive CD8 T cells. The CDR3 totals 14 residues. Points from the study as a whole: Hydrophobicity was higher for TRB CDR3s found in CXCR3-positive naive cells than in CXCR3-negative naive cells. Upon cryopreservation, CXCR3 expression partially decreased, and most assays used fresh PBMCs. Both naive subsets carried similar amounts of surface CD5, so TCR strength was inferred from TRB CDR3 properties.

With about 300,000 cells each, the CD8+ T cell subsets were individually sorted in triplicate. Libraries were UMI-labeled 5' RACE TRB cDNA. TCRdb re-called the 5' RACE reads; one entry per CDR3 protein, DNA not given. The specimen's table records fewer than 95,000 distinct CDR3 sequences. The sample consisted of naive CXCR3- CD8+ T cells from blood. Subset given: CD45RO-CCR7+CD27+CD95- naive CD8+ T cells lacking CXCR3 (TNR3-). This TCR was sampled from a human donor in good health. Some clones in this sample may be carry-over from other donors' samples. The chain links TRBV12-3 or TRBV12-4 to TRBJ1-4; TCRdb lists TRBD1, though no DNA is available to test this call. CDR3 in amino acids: CASTEDRGVEKLFF.